The next 10 T cell receptor beta chains were all read from a single sample in a study of blood T cell repertoires in COVID-19. TCRdb's copy holds only in-frame clones and misses some; the assay was immunoSEQ multiplex PCR. The table records 65,000 to 80,000 clones, about 88% of them present only once. The sample taken for sequencing was peripheral blood. The receptors were gathered from a man aged 65 to 79 with active or convalescent COVID-19.

This clone has a single count. This chain links TRBV7-2 with TRBJ1-1; possible D gene TRBD1, 5 bases. The ends were cut back, 5 bases at V and 1 base at J, with 11 bases in the middle. Germline loops: CDR1 SGHTA, CDR2 FQGNSA. This CDR3 contains 14 residues. The CDR3 DNA follows: TGTGCCAGCAGCCCCCGCGGGGGGAACACTGAAGCTTTCTTT. Protein: CASSPRGGNTEAFF.

The chain employs TRBV19 and TRBJ2-5, with a weak D call TRBD2 (6 bases). V was pared by 1 base and J by 7 bases, with 10 bases between. Germline V lookup: CDR1 LNHDA, CDR2 SQIVND (reference sequence). This CDR3 comprises 13 residues. CDR3 amino acids: CASSIGTTSTQYF. CDR3 coding DNA: TGTGCCAGTAGTATAGGGACTACCTCGACCCAGTACTTC.

CDR3 DNA sequence: TGTGCCAGCGGCCTCTACGAGCAGTACTTC. Its translation: CASGLYEQYF. The J gene is TRBJ2-7, the V gene TRBV27, with no clear D. The V end lost 8 bases, the J end lost 3 bases, and 5 bases lay between the germline ends. CDR3 size: 10 residues. CDR1 MNHEY and CDR2 SMNVEV come from the germline V gene (reference sequence).

The sample holds a few counts of this clone. Other DNA sequences of this sample code for an identical CDR3. This chain joins TRBV29-1 and TRBJ2-2, with 10 bases fitting TRBD2. The germline V gene encodes CDR1 SQVTM and CDR2 ANQGSEA. The CDR3 length is 17 residues. The J segment lost 6 bases and the V segment lost 6 bases, leaving 16 bases of the junction unmatched. CDR3 residues: CSVGGIAGGRGAGELFF. Here the CDR3 DNA reads TGCAGCGTGGGGGGGATAGCGGGAGGCCGTGGGGCCGGGGAGCTGTTTTTT.

This chain joins TRBV7-9 and TRBJ1-1; possibly TRBD1 for D (5 bases). Germline V gives CDR1 SEHNR, CDR2 FQNEAQ (reference sequence). The CDR3 spans 15 residues. V was clipped by 2 bases and J by 5 bases, with 15 bases between them. CDR3 sequence: CASSLPGIAETEAFF. In DNA form, the CDR3 reads TGTGCCAGCAGCTTACCAGGGATCGCGGAAACTGAAGCTTTCTTT.

The rearrangement uses TRBV7-6 and TRBJ2-3, with 7 positions matching TRBD2. The CDR3 sequence is 16 residues long. From germline, CDR1 is SGHVS and CDR2 FNYEAQ. V lost 2 bases, J lost 0 bases, and 5 bases stayed unmatched. The CDR3 spells CASSLSASGSTDTQYF. The CDR3 coding sequence is TGTGCCAGCAGCTTAAGTGCTAGCGGAAGCACAGATACGCAGTATTTT.

The chain joins TRBV10-2 to TRBJ2-7; D remains unclear. This CDR3 has 12 residues. Germline V gene sequence: CDR1 WSHSY, CDR2 SAAADI. The V and J ends lost 6 bases and 4 bases respectively, with 10 bases between them. The CDR3 loop reads CASREAEYEQYF. The CDR3 DNA is TGCGCCAGCAGAGAAGCTGAGTACGAGCAGTACTTC.

CDR3 coding DNA: TGTGCCAGCAGCTTAGAGCGGGGGCTCTACAATGAGCAGTTCTTC. Encoded protein: CASSLERGLYNEQFF. V usage is TRBV11-2 and J usage is TRBJ2-1; tentatively, D is TRBD2 (7 bases). V shed 0 bases and J shed 3 bases, with 9 bases lying between them. This CDR3 region has 15 residues. Germline V gene sequence: CDR1 SGHAT, CDR2 FQNNGV.

V and J are TRBV5-1 and TRBJ2-7; D possibly corresponds to TRBD2 (6 bases). This CDR3 is 17 amino acids long. The V gene's germline CDR1 is SGHRS and CDR2 YFSETQ. Trimming cost V 0 bases and J 0 bases, with 16 bases left between them. CDR3 residues: CASSLVYGTQLSYEQYF. DNA of the CDR3: TGCGCCAGCAGCTTGGTTTATGGGACTCAGCTCTCCTACGAGCAGTACTTC.

The chain is built from TRBV7-2 and TRBJ2-3; D is possibly TRBD1 (6 bases). This CDR3 region has 14 residues. The germline gives CDR1 SGHTA, CDR2 FQGNSA. V was clipped by 3 bases and J by 5 bases, with 12 bases between them. The DNA for the CDR3 is TGTGCCAGCAGCTTTAGGACAGTGGGAGATACGCAGTATTTT. This translates into CASSFRTVGDTQYF.